The clone carrying this T cell receptor (beta chain) turned up a few times. This record belongs to a study of blood T cells in healthy people across ages. Unmatched junction bases numbered 7, after V lost 6 bases and J lost 9 bases. Germline CDR1 reads SNHLY; CDR2 reads FYNNEI. The CDR3 runs to 15 residues. It was with a sample-barcoded 5' primer and a J-beta primer mix that a second PCR of about 6 to 12 cycles was run. TCRdb re-derived calls from the 5' RACE reads in MiXCR, one entry per CDR3 protein. The data contain approximately 580,000 distinct CDR3 sequences, 24% of them singletons. The same data also contributed to another study, on T cells of mothers and their children.

The rearrangement joins TRBV2 to TRBJ2-1; 14 bases fit TRBD2. The origin of this receptor is a boy aged 5-17 years in good health. The specimen was blood. CDR3 sequence reads: CASRKPGLAGVEQFF. DNA for the CDR3: TGTGCCAGCAGGAAACCGGGACTAGCGGGGGTTGAGCAGTTCTTC. The complete variable domain, with remaining parts taken from reference TRBV2 and TRBJ2-1, reads EPEVTQTPSHQVTQMGQEVILRCVPISNHLYFYWYRQILGQKVEFLVSFYNNEISEKSEIFDDQFSVERPDGSNFTLKIRSTKLEDSAMYFCASRKPGLAGVEQFFGPGTRLTVL.